The sequence of this T cell receptor (beta chain) was determined in a study of shared clonotypes between healthy human individuals. On this clone itself: The antigen remains undetermined.

V was pared by 7 bases and J by 0 bases, with 5 bases of the junction left unmatched. The CDR3 length is 15 residues. Germline V lookup: CDR1 SNHLY, CDR2 FYNNEI. Method: immunoSEQ multiplex PCR; TCRdb's copy keeps in-frame clones and lacks some. This table has about 1.1 million clones, around 78% appearing once. Study-level points and caveats: Naive CD4 clonotype sharing across several donors was about 5%. In contrast to clonotypes shared by all four donors, non-shared clonotypes had lower generation probabilities.

The sequence was collected from a man between 18 and 29 years old in good health. Some clones in this sample may be carry-over from other donors' samples. The rearrangement uses TRBV2 and TRBJ1-3, with 8 bases lining up with TRBD1. Sample: memory CD4+ T cells from PBMCs. Sample subset: CD45RA-negative fraction. As DNA, the CDR3 is TGTGCCAGCACGGGACAGGCCCTCTCTGGAAACACCATATATTTT. Encoded protein: CASTGQALSGNTIYF.